This is a list of T cell receptor beta chains from one sample in a study of blood T cell repertoires in COVID-19. The repertoire was sequenced with immunoSEQ multiplex PCR; TCRdb's copy has only in-frame clones and lacks some. The table lists 200,000 to 300,000 clones, about nine tenths of them singletons. Material for sequencing was PBMCs or T cells enriched from blood (not recorded which). The receptor set was obtained from a woman aged 25 to 39 with acute COVID-19. The CDR3 runs from the conserved cysteine through the conserved F or W. The D gene is left open where the match is weak. The size of a clone is reported for some rows only, either as once, few or many, or as a class for expanded clones.

cdr3_length,j_call,d_call,v_call,clone_size,cdr3_nt,cdr3_aa
11,TRBJ1-1,NA,TRBV19,NA,TGTGCCAGTAGTACAAGGGGTGGTGCTTTCTTT,CASSTRGGAFF
15,TRBJ1-2,NA,TRBV12-2,NA,TGTGCAAGTCGCTTAGTTGAGGGGGATCCCTATGGCTACACCTTC,CASRLVEGDPYGYTF
13,TRBJ1-5,NA,TRBV9,NA,TGTGCCAGCAGCCGCGGGGATGGACAGCCCCAGCATTTT,CASSRGDGQPQHF
14,TRBJ1-1,NA,TRBV5-6,once,TGTGCCAGCAGCTTGGATGCGTCGAACACTGAAGCTTTCTTT,CASSLDASNTEAFF
15,TRBJ2-7,TRBD1,TRBV19,once,TGTGCCAGTAGTAAAAGCGAGACAGGGCGCTACGAGCAGTACTTC,CASSKSETGRYEQYF
11,TRBJ1-2,NA,TRBV19,NA,TGTGCCAGTAGCCTAAACTATGGCTACACCTTC,CASSLNYGYTF
14,TRBJ1-6,NA,TRBV9,NA,TGTGCCAGCAGCGTAGACGAGGGTAATTCACCCCTCCACTTT,CASSVDEGNSPLHF
17,TRBJ2-1,TRBD2,TRBV3-1/TRBV3-2,NA,TGTGCCAGCAGCCAAGCGGGCGGACTAGCACCTTACAATGAGCAGTTCTTC,CASSQAGGLAPYNEQFF
14,TRBJ2-7,NA,TRBV10-3,NA,TGTGCCATCAGTGAGTCAGCGGTAACCTACGAGCAGTACTTC,CAISESAVTYEQYF
17,TRBJ1-1,TRBD1,TRBV9,NA,TGTGCCAGCAGCGTAGCAGGGACAGGGGGAGAGGACACTGAAGCTTTCTTT,CASSVAGTGGEDTEAFF
13,TRBJ1-5,NA,TRBV2,NA,TGTGCCAGCACAAGCGACGCGCAATTCCCCCAGCATTTT,CASTSDAQFPQHF
13,TRBJ2-1,NA,TRBV3-1/TRBV3-2,NA,TGTGCCAGCAGCCACCACTCCTACAATGAGCAGTTCTTC,CASSHHSYNEQFF
13,TRBJ1-5,NA,TRBV6-1,NA,TGTGCCAGCAGTGAACGGTCGGATCAGCCCCAGCATTTT,CASSERSDQPQHF
14,TRBJ2-5,TRBD1,TRBV4-1,NA,TGCGCCAGCAGCCCAGGACAGGGCGAAGAGACCCAGTACTTC,CASSPGQGEETQYF
14,TRBJ2-7,NA,TRBV9,NA,TGTGCCAGCAGCGCCGCTGGACGGGAATACGAGCAGTACTTC,CASSAAGREYEQYF
13,TRBJ2-7,NA,TRBV10-2,NA,TGCGCCAGCAGTGAGAATAGCGCCTACGAGCAGTACTTC,CASSENSAYEQYF
15,TRBJ2-5,NA,TRBV15,NA,TGTGCCACCAGCAGGATCAGACAGGCGCAAGAGACCCAGTACTTC,CATSRIRQAQETQYF
16,TRBJ2-6,NA,TRBV19,few,TGTGCCAGTAGGATCCCGGGGTACTCTGGGGCCAACGTCCTGACTTTC,CASRIPGYSGANVLTF
15,TRBJ2-1,TRBD1,TRBV11-3,NA,TGTGCCAGCAGCAGGACAGGGGGGAGGTACAATGAGCAGTTCTTC,CASSRTGGRYNEQFF
19,TRBJ2-3,TRBD2,TRBV4-2,NA,TGTGCCAGCAGCCAAGATCCGACTAGCGGGGGGGGAAGCACAGATACGCAGTATTTT,CASSQDPTSGGGSTDTQYF
17,TRBJ2-1,TRBD2,TRBV19,NA,TGTGCCAGTAGTCACCTCTGGAGCGGGGGTCTCCTCGATGAGCAGTTCTTC,CASSHLWSGGLLDEQFF
14,TRBJ1-2,NA,TRBV30,NA,TGTGCCTGGACCTTGAAACCAGGGAACTATGGCTACACCTTC,CAWTLKPGNYGYTF
14,TRBJ1-1,NA,TRBV5-1,NA,TGCGCCAGCAGCTTTGAGGGGGTACCCTATGAAGCTTTCTTT,CASSFEGVPYEAFF